This T cell receptor beta chain originates from a study of blood T cell repertoires in COVID-19. Study at large: COVID-19 samples, acute and convalescent, were from the United States, Italy and Spain. PBMCs, B-cell-depleted T cells, or T cells were the source of the cDNA or gDNA that made up the material.

Per the germline V gene, CDR1 is SGHRS and CDR2 is YFSETQ. This CDR3 has 15 amino acids. Authors' data handling: Reference gene primer amplification in the assay estimated nucleated cell counts. TCRdb's table, derived via immunoSEQ multiplex PCR, lists solely in-frame clones and lacks some. Clonal size and the V and J genes are those of that table, whereas D and trimming came from the DNA. The data contain fewer than 250,000 clones, around 90% of them seen just once; the ten biggest clones take up more than 5.5%. Of note for this clone: Relative to the germline gene, one junction end is altered; a read error may explain this.

This chain uses TRBV5-1 with TRBJ2-5, with 8 bases fitting TRBD2. Sequenced input: peripheral blood. This receptor was taken from a man aged 55 to 69 who had recovered from COVID-19. The CDR3 protein is CASLAGGTSQETQYF. The DNA for the CDR3 is TGCGCCAGCCTGGCGGGGGGAACCTCCCAAGAAACCCAGTACTTC.